These 31 T cell receptor beta chains were sequenced from one sample in a study of cytomegalovirus exposure and HLA in healthy donors. 13 Jbeta primers and 60 Vbeta primers were used for the PCR. This table comes from immunoSEQ multiplex PCR, and its TCRdb copy is limited to in-frame clones, with some not included. The sample consists of 150,000 to 200,000 clones, about 81% of them appearing once. Sequencing input: PBMCs. All receptors come from a woman under 40 in good health and CMV-seronegative.

The V and J genes are TRBV4-2 and TRBJ1-2; D is perhaps TRBD1 (6 bases). Trimming shortened V by 3 bases and J by 8 bases, and 13 bases separated the two germline ends. The germline gives CDR1 LGHNA, CDR2 YNFKEQ. The CDR3 consists of 13 residues. The CDR3 protein is CASSHLGTGGYTF. CDR3 DNA: TGTGCCAGCAGCCATTTAGGAACAGGGGGCTACACCTTC.

CDR3 sequence: CASSDSSQGYEQYF. The CDR3 DNA is TGTGCCAGCAGCGACTCCTCCCAGGGTTACGAGCAGTACTTC. The rearrangement uses TRBV9 and TRBJ2-7; D is possibly TRBD1 (5 bases). The V gene lost 3 bases and the J gene lost 4 bases, with 14 bases spanning the gap. In germline, CDR1 is SGDLS, CDR2 YYNGEE. CDR3 size: 14 residues.

V is TRBV30 and J is TRBJ1-1, with 7 bases identical to TRBD1. This CDR3 has 13 amino acids. V was pared by 2 bases and J by 6 bases, with 6 bases of the junction left unmatched. Germline CDR1 GTSNPN, CDR2 SVGIG (reference sequence). The CDR3 coding sequence is TGTGCCTGGAGTCCAACAGGGGTGGCTGAAGCTTTCTTT. This translates into CAWSPTGVAEAFF.

This clone came up a few times. This chain joins TRBV7-6 and TRBJ2-5; D is possibly TRBD1 (5 bases). CDR1 SGHVS and CDR2 FNYEAQ come from the germline V gene. V lost 1 base and J 2 bases, leaving 5 bases between the germline ends. The CDR3 is 13 residues long. CDR3 loop: CASSLGQQETQYF. CDR3 bases: TGTGCCAGCAGCTTAGGACAGCAAGAGACCCAGTACTTC.

The rearrangement joins TRBV29-1 to TRBJ1-2; 10 bases match TRBD1. The CDR3 length is 13 residues. Germline V lookup: CDR1 SQVTM, CDR2 ANQGSEA. With 5 bases clipped from V and 4 bases from J, the junction kept 4 bases outside the gene matches. The CDR3 loop is CSVRQGAGYGYTF. The CDR3 DNA is TGCAGCGTTAGACAGGGGGCAGGCTATGGCTACACCTTC.

This rearrangement joins TRBV28 to TRBJ1-2; perhaps TRBD1 as D (6 bases). The germline V and J ends were trimmed by 2 bases and 5 bases, with 15 bases remaining between them. The V gene's germline CDR1 is MDHEN and CDR2 SYDVKM. The CDR3 sequence is 15 residues long. The CDR3 protein is CASSLGSVGAYGYTF. CDR3 DNA sequence: TGTGCCAGCAGTTTAGGGTCCGTGGGGGCTTATGGCTACACCTTC.

The chain recombines TRBV29-1 with TRBJ1-6; D may be TRBD1 (6 bases). V lost 7 bases, J lost 5 bases, and 12 bases lay in between. Germline V gene sequence: CDR1 SQVTM, CDR2 ANQGSEA. This CDR3 is 13 amino acids long. The chain's CDR3 is CSARDNDNSPLHF. The CDR3 DNA reads as TGCAGCGCCCGGGACAATGATAATTCACCCCTCCACTTT. The variable domain in full, completed from reference TRBV29-1 and TRBJ1-6, reads SAVISQKPSRDICQRGTSLTIQCQVDSQVTMMFWYRQQPGQSLTLIATANQGSEATYESGFVIDKFPISRPNLTFSTLTVSNMSPEDSSIYLCSARDNDNSPLHFGNGTRLTVT.

This clone was seen a few times. The V and J genes are TRBV5-8 and TRBJ2-7, with 7 positions matching TRBD2. The V segment lost 4 bases and the J segment 2 bases; nucleotides outside the gene matches: 12. CDR1 is SGHTS and CDR2 is YDEGEE in the germline V gene. The length of the CDR3 is 16 residues. As DNA, the CDR3 is TGTGCCAGCAGCGCGACCGGGACTATCAAAACCTACGAGCAGTACTTC. Translation gives CASSATGTIKTYEQYF.

V gene TRBV28 combines with J gene TRBJ2-7; 7 positions match TRBD1. Looked up from germline, CDR1 is MDHEN and CDR2 is SYDVKM. This CDR3 region has 15 residues. Trimming removed 11 bases from V and 6 bases from J; junction bases left unmatched: 19. CDR3: CAHRGRFGDSPEQYF. CDR3 sequence (DNA): TGTGCCCACAGGGGTCGGTTCGGGGACAGCCCCGAGCAGTACTTC.

V usage is TRBV6-5 and J usage is TRBJ1-2, with TRBD1 matching 7 bases. CDR1 is MNHEY and CDR2 is SVGAGI in the germline V gene. J gave up 4 bases and V 2 bases, and 4 bases lay outside the gene matches. The CDR3 has 14 amino acids. CDR3 residues: CASSYGGQTYGYTF. In DNA, the CDR3 is TGTGCCAGCAGTTACGGGGGACAGACCTATGGCTACACCTTC.

This clone was counted between two and nine times. The J gene is TRBJ1-4, the V gene TRBV7-9, with 9 bases aligning to TRBD1. V shed 3 bases and J 8 bases; nucleotides not matched to a gene: 4. CDR3 size: 14 residues. Germline assignment: CDR1 SEHNR and CDR2 FQNEAQ (reference sequence). The CDR3: CASSLTGGDEKLFF. CDR3 sequence (DNA): TGTGCCAGCAGCTTGACAGGGGGTGACGAAAAACTGTTTTTT.

DNA for the CDR3: TGTGCCAGCTCACCGGGGGGGACAGGGCGGGCCTACGAGCAGTACTTC. Translated: CASSPGGTGRAYEQYF. This chain uses TRBV18 with TRBJ2-7; 9 bases agree with TRBD1. Per the germline V gene, CDR1 is KGHSH and CDR2 is LQKENI. This CDR3 comprises 16 residues. J was trimmed by 2 bases and V by 3 bases; bases with no gene match: 8.

The chain employs TRBV28 and TRBJ2-2, with 13 bases that match TRBD2. V shed 6 bases and J 6 bases; nucleotides not matched to a gene: 4. The length of the CDR3 is 15 residues. Germline CDR1 reads MDHEN; CDR2 reads SYDVKM. DNA for the CDR3: TGTGCCAGCAGGGGGACTAGCGGGGACGCCGGGGAGCTGTTTTTT. This sequence encodes CASRGTSGDAGELFF.

This chain uses TRBV28 with TRBJ1-2; D gene ambiguous. The CDR3 spans 12 residues. Germline values: CDR1 MDHEN, CDR2 SYDVKM. V gave up 3 bases and J gave up 4 bases, with 6 bases separating them. The chain's CDR3 is CASSFQRYGYTF. The CDR3 region has the DNA TGTGCCAGCAGTTTCCAGCGCTATGGCTACACCTTC.

J is TRBJ2-1 and V is TRBV9, with 9 bases aligning to TRBD1. V shed 4 bases, J shed 5 bases, and the junction held 13 bases outside the gene matches. CDR1 SGDLS and CDR2 YYNGEE come from the germline V gene. The CDR3 has 17 amino acids. CDR3 coding DNA: TGTGCCAGCAGCAACCGGGACAGGGAGCCTTCCCACAATGAGCAGTTCTTC. Translation: CASSNRDREPSHNEQFF.

V gene TRBV6-1 combines with J gene TRBJ2-7; no definite D call. V was cut by 8 bases and J by 2 bases, with 19 bases left in between. There are 15 residues in the CDR3. Germline CDR1 MNHNS, CDR2 SASEGT. This chain's CDR3 is CASPPGARRPYEQYF. The CDR3 DNA follows: TGTGCCAGCCCCCCGGGTGCCCGACGGCCCTACGAGCAGTACTTC.

The chain recombines TRBV15 with TRBJ2-3; 13 positions match TRBD2. The J segment lost 2 bases and the V segment lost 7 bases, leaving 21 bases of the junction unmatched. The CDR3 is 21 residues long. Germline-derived CDR1 and CDR2 are LNHNV and YYDKDF (reference sequence). CDR3 residues: CATTRTSGRVGLGRPTDTQYF. The DNA for the CDR3 is TGTGCCACCACGCGGACTAGCGGGAGAGTGGGGCTTGGGCGCCCCACAGATACGCAGTATTTT.

The table lists this clone with a few counts. The chain is built from TRBV28 and TRBJ1-4; 8 nucleotides agree with TRBD1. V gave up 5 bases and J gave up 5 bases; unmatched junction bases: 19. From germline, CDR1 is MDHEN and CDR2 SYDVKM. The CDR3 has 19 residues. DNA of the CDR3: TGTGCCAGCAGTCCCAACTCGGGGTTCTACAGGGGGAAGAATGAAAAACTGTTTTTT. Protein sequence: CASSPNSGFYRGKNEKLFF.

This clone was observed a single time. This chain uses TRBV5-1 with TRBJ2-3; 10 bases align to TRBD2. V shed 0 bases, J shed 5 bases, and the junction held 6 bases outside the gene matches. The CDR3 loop spans 16 amino acids. The germline gives CDR1 SGHRS, CDR2 YFSETQ. The CDR3 sequence is CASSLVSGRAEDTQYF. The CDR3 DNA follows: TGCGCCAGCAGCTTGGTAAGCGGGAGGGCCGAAGATACGCAGTATTTT.

The chain has TRBV12-5 and TRBJ2-3; unclear D gene. The V and J ends lost 1 base and 0 bases respectively, with 5 bases between them. The CDR3 runs 14 residues. Germline CDR1 is LGHNT and CDR2 is FRNRAP. The CDR3, as DNA: TGTGCTAGTGGTTTGGAGACAAGCACAGATACGCAGTATTTT. Translated, it gives CASGLETSTDTQYF.

This clone occurred a few times. J is TRBJ2-7 and V is TRBV5-6; D uncertain. Looked up from germline, CDR1 is SGHDT and CDR2 is YYEEEE. Between the trimmed V and J ends, which lost 0 bases and 6 bases, there was a span of 10 bases. This CDR3 has 13 residues. This CDR3 is CASSLAGPSEQYF. The CDR3 DNA reads as TGTGCCAGCAGCTTGGCGGGTCCAAGCGAGCAGTACTTC.

This chain joins TRBV5-6 and TRBJ2-5; 13 bases align to TRBD2. Trimming at V came to 4 bases and at J to 5 bases, leaving 5 bases not matched to a gene. The germline CDR1 and CDR2 sequences are SGHDT and YYEEEE. This CDR3 region has 15 residues. This chain's CDR3 is CASSAGLAGSETQYF. In DNA, the CDR3 is TGTGCCAGCAGCGCGGGACTAGCGGGGTCCGAGACCCAGTACTTC.

This sequence joins TRBV7-8 and TRBJ2-7, with D perhaps TRBD2 (5 bases). This CDR3 is 13 amino acids long. Germline CDR1 and CDR2: SGHVS and FQNEAQ. Trimming removed 5 bases from V and 2 bases from J, with 10 bases in between. CDR3 nucleotide sequence: TGTGCCAGCAGCACAGCGGTAACCTACGAGCAGTACTTC. Protein sequence: CASSTAVTYEQYF. Based on the CDR3 plus reference TRBV7-8 and TRBJ2-7, the full variable domain is GAGVSQSPRYKVAKRGQDVALRCDPISGHVSLFWYQQALGQGPEFLTYFQNEAQLDKSGLPSDRFFAERPEGSVSTLKIQRTQQEDSAVYLCASSTAVTYEQYFGPGTRLTVT.

The chain has TRBV4-3 and TRBJ2-5; maybe TRBD1 (5 bases). Deletions cut 0 bases from V and 4 bases from J, with 12 bases between. This CDR3 comprises 15 residues. Germline values: CDR1 LGHNA, CDR2 YSLEER. CDR3 sequence reads: CASSQDQGLGETQYF. The CDR3 coding sequence is TGCGCCAGCAGCCAAGATCAGGGATTGGGAGAGACCCAGTACTTC.

The J gene is TRBJ2-3, the V gene TRBV6-4; D may be TRBD2 (6 bases). Germline V lookup: CDR1 MRHNA, CDR2 SNTAGT. Trimming shortened V by 4 bases and J by 0 bases, and 8 bases separated the two germline ends. CDR3 length equals 14 residues. The CDR3 reads CASSAGTSTDTQYF. The CDR3 DNA is TGTGCCAGCAGTGCTGGGACTAGCACAGATACGCAGTATTTT.

The chain combines TRBV19 with TRBJ2-1; 12 bases agree with TRBD2. Germline CDR1 and CDR2: LNHDA and SQIVND (reference sequence). V was clipped by 1 base and J by 7 bases; unmatched bases: 2. The CDR3 runs 15 residues. The CDR3 DNA follows: TGTGCCAGTAGTATAGGGACTAGCGGGACGAATGAGCAGTTCTTC. This sequence encodes CASSIGTSGTNEQFF.

The genes are TRBV5-1 and TRBJ2-5, with D possibly matching TRBD1 (5 bases). The germline V gene has CDR1 SGHRS and CDR2 YFSETQ. CDR3 size: 16 residues. V dropped 3 bases and J dropped 2 bases, with 17 bases sitting between them. CDR3 coding DNA: TGCGCCAGCAGCTCGAACAGGATATACTTTCAAGAGACCCAGTACTTC. Its translation: CASSSNRIYFQETQYF.

This sequence joins TRBV27 and TRBJ1-2; 7 bases align to TRBD1. This CDR3 is 17 amino acids long. Per the germline V gene, CDR1 is MNHEY and CDR2 is SMNVEV (reference sequence). The ends lost 3 bases at V and 7 bases at J; junction bases unmatched: 17. The CDR3 here is CASSLMGEGALYGGYTF. The CDR3 DNA reads as TGTGCCAGCAGTTTGATGGGTGAGGGGGCGCTTTATGGTGGCTACACCTTC.

The chain carries TRBV5-5 and TRBJ2-3; perhaps TRBD2 as D (5 bases). CDR3 length: 16 amino acids. V dropped 3 bases and J dropped 3 bases, with 17 bases sitting between them. Germline V gene sequence: CDR1 SGHKS, CDR2 YYEKEE (reference sequence). The CDR3 loop is CASSWRLPSGTDTQYF. The CDR3 region has the DNA TGTGCCAGCAGCTGGCGGTTACCCTCGGGGACAGATACGCAGTATTTT.

V and J are TRBV9 and TRBJ2-5, with 7 positions matching TRBD2. V trimming: 0 bases; J trimming: 2 bases; junction bases outside the gene matches: 7. The germline CDR1 and CDR2 sequences are SGDLS and YYNGEE. CDR3 length equals 16 residues. The CDR3 DNA reads TGTGCCAGCAGCGTAGGGGGGGGACGGGGGCAAGAGACCCAGTACTTC. It yields the protein CASSVGGGRGQETQYF.

This clone was detected ten times or more. The genes are TRBV5-4 and TRBJ2-6; no firm D call. There are 14 residues in the CDR3. Trimming took 4 bases from V and 0 from J, leaving 5 bases between them. CDR1 is SGHNT, CDR2 YYREEE, per germline (reference sequence). CDR3 bases: TGTGCCAGCAGCCACGGCTCTGGGGCCAACGTCCTGACTTTC. Translation gives CASSHGSGANVLTF.